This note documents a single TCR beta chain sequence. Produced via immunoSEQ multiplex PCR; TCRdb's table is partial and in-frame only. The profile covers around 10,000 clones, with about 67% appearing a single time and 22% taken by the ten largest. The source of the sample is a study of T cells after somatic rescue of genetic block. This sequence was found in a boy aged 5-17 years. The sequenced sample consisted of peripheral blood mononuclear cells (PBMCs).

CDR3 protein: CASSVGTGGFYEQYF. The CDR3 DNA is TGTGCCAGCAGCGTAGGGACAGGGGGGTTTTACGAGCAGTACTTC. The rearrangement uses TRBV9 and TRBJ2-7, with 10 bases fitting TRBD1. CDR3 size: 15 residues. Germline V gives CDR1 SGDLS, CDR2 YYNGEE. V dropped 0 bases and J dropped 4; count of bases not matched to a gene: 4.